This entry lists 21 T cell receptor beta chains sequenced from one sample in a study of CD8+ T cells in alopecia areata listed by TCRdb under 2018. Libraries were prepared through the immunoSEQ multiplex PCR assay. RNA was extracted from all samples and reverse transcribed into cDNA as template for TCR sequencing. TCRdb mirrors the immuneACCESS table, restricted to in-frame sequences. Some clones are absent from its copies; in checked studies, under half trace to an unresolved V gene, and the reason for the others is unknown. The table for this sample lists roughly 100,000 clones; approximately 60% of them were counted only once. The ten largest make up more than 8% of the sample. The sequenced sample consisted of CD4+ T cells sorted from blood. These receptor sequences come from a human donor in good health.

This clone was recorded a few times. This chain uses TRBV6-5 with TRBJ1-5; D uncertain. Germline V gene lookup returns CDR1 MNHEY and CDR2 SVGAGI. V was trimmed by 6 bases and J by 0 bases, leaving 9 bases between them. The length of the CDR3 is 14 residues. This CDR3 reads CASREWGSNQPQHF. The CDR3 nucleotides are TGTGCCAGCAGGGAATGGGGTAGCAATCAGCCCCAGCATTTT.

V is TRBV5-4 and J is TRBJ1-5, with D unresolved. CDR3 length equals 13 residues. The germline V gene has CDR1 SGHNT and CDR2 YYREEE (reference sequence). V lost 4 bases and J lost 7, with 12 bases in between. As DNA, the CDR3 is TGTGCCAGCAGCATGGGATACGGGCAGCCCCAGCATTTT. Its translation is CASSMGYGQPQHF.

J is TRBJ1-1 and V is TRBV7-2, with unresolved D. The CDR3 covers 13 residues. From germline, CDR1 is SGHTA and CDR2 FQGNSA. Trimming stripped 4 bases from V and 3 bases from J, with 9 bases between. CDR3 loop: CASSSAVYTEAFF. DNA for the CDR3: TGTGCCAGCAGCTCAGCGGTCTACACTGAAGCTTTCTTT.

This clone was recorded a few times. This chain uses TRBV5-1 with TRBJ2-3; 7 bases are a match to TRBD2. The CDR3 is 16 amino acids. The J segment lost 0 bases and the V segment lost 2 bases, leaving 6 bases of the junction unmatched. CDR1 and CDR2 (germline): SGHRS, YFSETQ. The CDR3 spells CASSFRDGGSTDTQYF. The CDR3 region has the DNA TGCGCCAGCAGCTTCAGGGACGGGGGGAGCACAGATACGCAGTATTTT.

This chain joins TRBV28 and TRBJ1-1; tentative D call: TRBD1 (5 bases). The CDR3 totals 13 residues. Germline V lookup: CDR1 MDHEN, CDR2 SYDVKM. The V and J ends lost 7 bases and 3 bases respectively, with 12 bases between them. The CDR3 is CASNERDDTEAFF. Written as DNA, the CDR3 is TGTGCCAGCAATGAGAGGGACGACACTGAAGCTTTCTTT.

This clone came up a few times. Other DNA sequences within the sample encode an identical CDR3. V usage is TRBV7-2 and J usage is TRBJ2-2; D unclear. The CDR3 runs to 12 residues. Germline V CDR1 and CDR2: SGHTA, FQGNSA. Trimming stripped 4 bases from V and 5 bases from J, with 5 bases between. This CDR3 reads CASSSRTGELFF. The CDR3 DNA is TGTGCCAGCAGCTCGCGGACCGGGGAGCTGTTTTTT.

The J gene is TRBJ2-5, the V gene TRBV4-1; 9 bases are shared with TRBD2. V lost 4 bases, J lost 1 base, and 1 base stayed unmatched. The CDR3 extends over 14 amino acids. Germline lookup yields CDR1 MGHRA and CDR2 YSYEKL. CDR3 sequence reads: CASSLAGAQETQYF. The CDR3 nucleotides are TGCGCCAGCAGCCTAGCGGGGGCCCAAGAGACCCAGTACTTC.

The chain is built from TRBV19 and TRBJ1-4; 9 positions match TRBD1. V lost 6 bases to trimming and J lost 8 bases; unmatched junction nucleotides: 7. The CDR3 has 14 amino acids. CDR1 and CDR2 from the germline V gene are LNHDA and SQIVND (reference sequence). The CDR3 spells CASRTGQGSEKLFF. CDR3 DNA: TGTGCCAGTAGAACGGGACAGGGAAGCGAAAAACTGTTTTTT.

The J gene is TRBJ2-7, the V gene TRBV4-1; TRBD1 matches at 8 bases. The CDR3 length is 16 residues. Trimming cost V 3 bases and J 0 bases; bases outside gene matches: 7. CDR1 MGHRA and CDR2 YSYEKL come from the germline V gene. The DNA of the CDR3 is TGCGCCAGCAGCCAGATACAGGGGGGCCACTCCTACGAGCAGTACTTC. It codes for CASSQIQGGHSYEQYF.

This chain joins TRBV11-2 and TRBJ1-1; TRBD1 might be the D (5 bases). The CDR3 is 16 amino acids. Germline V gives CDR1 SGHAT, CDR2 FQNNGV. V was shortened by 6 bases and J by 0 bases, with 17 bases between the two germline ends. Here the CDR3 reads CASRPNGRGMNTEAFF. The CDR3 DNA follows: TGTGCCAGCAGACCGAACGGGAGGGGAATGAACACTGAAGCTTTCTTT.

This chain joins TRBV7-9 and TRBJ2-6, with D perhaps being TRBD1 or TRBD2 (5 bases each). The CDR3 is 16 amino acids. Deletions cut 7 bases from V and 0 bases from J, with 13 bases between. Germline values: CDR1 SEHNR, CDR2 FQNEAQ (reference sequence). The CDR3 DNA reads TGTGCCAGCACACTTTCTGGGGGCTCTGGGGCCAACGTCCTGACTTTC. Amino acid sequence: CASTLSGGSGANVLTF.

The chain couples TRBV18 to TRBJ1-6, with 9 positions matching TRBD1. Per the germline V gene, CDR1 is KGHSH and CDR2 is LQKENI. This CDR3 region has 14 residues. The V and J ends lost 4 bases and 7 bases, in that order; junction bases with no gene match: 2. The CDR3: CASSRDRVNSPLHF. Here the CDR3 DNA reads TGTGCCAGCTCACGGGACAGGGTAAATTCACCCCTCCACTTT.

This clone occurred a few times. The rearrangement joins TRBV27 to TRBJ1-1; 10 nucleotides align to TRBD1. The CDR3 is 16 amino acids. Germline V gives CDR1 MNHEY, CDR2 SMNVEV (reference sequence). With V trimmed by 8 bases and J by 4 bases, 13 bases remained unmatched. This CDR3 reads CASQRQGAGSGTEAFF. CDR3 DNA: TGTGCCAGCCAGAGACAGGGGGCTGGGTCGGGCACTGAAGCTTTCTTT.

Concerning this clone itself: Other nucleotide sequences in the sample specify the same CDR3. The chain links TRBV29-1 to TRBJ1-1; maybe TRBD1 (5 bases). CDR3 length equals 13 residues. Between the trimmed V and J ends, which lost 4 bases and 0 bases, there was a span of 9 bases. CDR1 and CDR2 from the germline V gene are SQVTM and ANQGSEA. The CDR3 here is CSVGGTLNTEAFF. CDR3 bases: TGCAGCGTTGGAGGGACCCTGAACACTGAAGCTTTCTTT.

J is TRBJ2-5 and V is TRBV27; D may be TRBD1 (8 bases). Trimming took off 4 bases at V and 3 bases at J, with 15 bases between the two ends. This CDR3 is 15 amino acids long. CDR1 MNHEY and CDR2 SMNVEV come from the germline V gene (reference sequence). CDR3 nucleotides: TGTGCCAGCAGTTCCCAGGGGGCGGGGGAAGAGACCCAGTACTTC. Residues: CASSSQGAGEETQYF.

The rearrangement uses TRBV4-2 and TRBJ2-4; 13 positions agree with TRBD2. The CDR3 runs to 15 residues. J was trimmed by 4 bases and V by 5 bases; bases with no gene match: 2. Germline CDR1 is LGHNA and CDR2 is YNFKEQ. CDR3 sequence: CASSGGLAGKNIQYF. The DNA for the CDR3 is TGTGCCAGCAGCGGGGGACTAGCGGGGAAAAACATTCAGTACTTC.

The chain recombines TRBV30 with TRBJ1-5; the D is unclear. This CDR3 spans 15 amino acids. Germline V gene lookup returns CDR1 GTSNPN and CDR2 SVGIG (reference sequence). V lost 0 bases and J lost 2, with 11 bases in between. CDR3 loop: CAWSVLSGGNQPQHF. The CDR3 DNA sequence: TGTGCCTGGAGTGTACTCTCTGGGGGCAATCAGCCCCAGCATTTT. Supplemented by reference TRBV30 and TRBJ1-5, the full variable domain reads SQTIHQWPATLVQPVGSPLSLECTVEGTSNPNLYWYRQAAGRGLQLLFYSVGIGQISSEVPQNLSASRPQDRQFILSSKKLLLSDSGFYLCAWSVLSGGNQPQHFGDGTRLSIL.

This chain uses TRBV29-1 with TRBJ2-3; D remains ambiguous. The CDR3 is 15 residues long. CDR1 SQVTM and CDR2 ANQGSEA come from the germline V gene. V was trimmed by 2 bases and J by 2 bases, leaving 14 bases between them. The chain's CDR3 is CSVEKRFRATDTQYF. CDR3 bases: TGCAGCGTTGAAAAAAGGTTTAGGGCCACAGATACGCAGTATTTT.

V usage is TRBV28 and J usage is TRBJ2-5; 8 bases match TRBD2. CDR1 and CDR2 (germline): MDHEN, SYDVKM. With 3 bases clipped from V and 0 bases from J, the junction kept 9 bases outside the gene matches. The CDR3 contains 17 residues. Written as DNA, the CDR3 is TGTGCCAGCAGTTTCGTCCACGAGCGGGGGTACCAAGAGACCCAGTACTTC. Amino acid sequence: CASSFVHERGYQETQYF.

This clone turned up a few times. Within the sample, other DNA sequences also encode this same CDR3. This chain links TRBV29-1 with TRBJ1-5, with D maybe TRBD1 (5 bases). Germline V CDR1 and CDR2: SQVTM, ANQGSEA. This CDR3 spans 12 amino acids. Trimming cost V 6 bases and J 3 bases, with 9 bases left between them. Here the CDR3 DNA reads TGCAGCGTCCGGGACTCCAATCAGCCCCAGCATTTT. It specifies CSVRDSNQPQHF.

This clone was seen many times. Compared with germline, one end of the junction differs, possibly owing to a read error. DNA of the CDR3: TGTGCCAGCACTGAACGGTCGGGCTCGGCACGTAAAGAGACCCAGTACTTC. This sequence encodes CASTERSGSARKETQYF. The chain recombines TRBV2 with TRBJ2-5; D unclear. The CDR3 is 17 amino acids. Germline V gene lookup returns CDR1 SNHLY and CDR2 FYNNEI.